Below, 30 T cell receptor beta chains from the same sample are listed, as sequenced in a study of T cell repertoires in cytomegalovirus infection. TCRdb reprocessed the reads with MiXCR, giving one entry per CDR3 protein. The sample records more than 200,000 distinct CDR3 sequences, less than 9.5% being singletons. The source material was PBMCs. The receptors come from a human donor in good health (CMV status not recorded). Some clones in this sample may be carry-over from other donors' samples.

This clonotype was detected ten times or more. The genes are TRBV7-2 and TRBJ1-1; D gene uncertain. Germline lookup yields CDR1 SGHTA and CDR2 FQGNSA. V was trimmed by 5 bases and J by 5 bases, leaving 18 bases between them. The CDR3 is 15 residues long. CDR3 residues: CASSQVAGIRTEAFF. CDR3 DNA sequence: TGTGCCAGCAGCCAGGTAGCGGGGATTAGGACTGAAGCTTTCTTT.

This clonotype has more than one count but fewer than ten. The chain's CDR3 is CASSPTTGRMNTEAFF. CDR3 bases: TGTGCCAGCAGTCCGACGACAGGACGGATGAACACTGAAGCTTTCTTT. J is TRBJ1-1 and V is TRBV27, with D possibly TRBD1 on 6 matching bases. Germline V gene data show CDR1 as MNHEY and CDR2 as SMNVEV (reference sequence). Trimming pared 5 bases from V and 0 bases from J, leaving 16 bases between. The CDR3 runs to 16 residues.

As concerns this clonotype: Since a much larger clone is just one base distant, this may be a read error. The chain links TRBV7-2 to TRBJ1-2; 7 bases agree with TRBD1. The CDR3 is 16 amino acids. The germline gives CDR1 SGHTA, CDR2 FQGNSA. The CDR3 spells CASSLRLGGQNCGYTF. The CDR3 DNA is TGTGCCAGCAGCTTAAGGCTGGGGGGACAGAACTGTGGCTACACCTTC. The entire variable domain, with the rest obtained from reference TRBV7-2 and TRBJ1-2, is as follows: GAGVSQSPSNKVTEKGKDVELRCDPISGHTALYWYRQSLGQGLEFLIYFQGNSAPDKSGLPSDRFSAERTGGSVSTLTIQRTQQEDSAVYLCASSLRLGGQNCGYTFGSGTRLTVV.

The sample holds many counts of this clonotype. The V gene is TRBV7-2, the J gene TRBJ1-3; weak D call: TRBD1 (5 bases). CDR1 SGHTA and CDR2 FQGNSA come from the germline V gene. The CDR3 runs 15 residues. V gave up 5 bases and J gave up 4 bases, with 15 bases separating them. The chain's CDR3 is CASSPRPGYGNTIYF. In DNA form, the CDR3 reads TGTGCCAGCAGCCCCCGTCCAGGGTACGGAAACACCATATATTTT.

The table lists this clonotype with many counts. V is TRBV7-2 and J is TRBJ2-3; D remains ambiguous. V shed 1 base and J shed 4 bases, with 9 bases lying between them. CDR1 and CDR2 (germline): SGHTA, FQGNSA. The CDR3 is 14 residues long. CDR3 region: CASSLGVPPDTQYF. CDR3 coding DNA: TGTGCCAGCAGCTTAGGGGTCCCACCAGATACGCAGTATTTT.

At least ten counts were recorded for this clonotype. The CDR3 sequence: CASSLKTGGYEQYF. The CDR3 DNA reads TGTGCCAGCAGCTTAAAGACAGGGGGCTACGAGCAGTACTTC. V is TRBV7-2 and J is TRBJ2-7; TRBD1 matches 9 bases. Germline V gene lookup returns CDR1 SGHTA and CDR2 FQGNSA. This CDR3 has 14 amino acids. The J segment lost 3 bases and the V segment lost 2 bases, leaving 2 bases of the junction unmatched.

The chain has TRBV20-1 and TRBJ2-3; TRBD2 might be the D (5 bases). Trimming removed 1 base from V and 1 base from J, with 9 bases in between. There are 14 residues in the CDR3. CDR1 and CDR2 (germline): DFQATT, SNEGSKA (reference sequence). The CDR3 spells CSARGGSGTDTQYF. As DNA, the CDR3 is TGCAGTGCTAGAGGTGGTAGCGGCACAGATACGCAGTATTTT.

This clonotype has a handful of counts. The chain couples TRBV5-6 to TRBJ2-7; D possibly corresponds to TRBD1 (6 bases). The CDR3 totals 13 residues. Looked up from germline, CDR1 is SGHDT and CDR2 is YYEEEE. Trimming removed 3 bases from V and 6 bases from J, with 13 bases in between. This CDR3 is CASSYPGTPEQYF. The DNA of the CDR3 is TGTGCCAGCAGCTATCCCGGGACACCCGAGCAGTACTTC.

Here the CDR3 reads CASSQDGTSGRPSSYEQYF. CDR3 sequence (DNA): TGTGCCAGCAGCCAAGATGGGACTAGCGGGAGGCCTAGCTCCTACGAGCAGTACTTC. The chain carries TRBV3-1 and TRBJ2-7, with 15 nucleotides matching TRBD2. Germline lookup yields CDR1 LGHDT and CDR2 YNNKEL (reference sequence). Trimming at V came to 0 bases and at J to 0 bases, leaving 6 bases not matched to a gene. The length of the CDR3 is 19 residues.

The chain combines TRBV7-2 with TRBJ2-5; D is uncertain. Germline V gene data show CDR1 as SGHTA and CDR2 as FQGNSA. The CDR3 contains 13 residues. Trimming shortened V by 2 bases and J by 5 bases, and 9 bases separated the two germline ends. The CDR3 is CASSLMVMETQYF. The CDR3 DNA sequence: TGTGCCAGCAGCTTAATGGTGATGGAGACCCAGTACTTC. The full variable domain, completed using reference TRBV7-2 and TRBJ2-5, is GAGVSQSPSNKVTEKGKDVELRCDPISGHTALYWYRQSLGQGLEFLIYFQGNSAPDKSGLPSDRFSAERTGGSVSTLTIQRTQQEDSAVYLCASSLMVMETQYFGPGTRLLVL.

The sample holds many counts of this clonotype. This chain's CDR3 is CASSSGGAGAAYEQYF. CDR3 nucleotide sequence: TGCGCCAGCAGCTCTGGAGGAGCGGGTGCGGCCTACGAGCAGTACTTC. The chain recombines TRBV5-1 with TRBJ2-7; weak D call: TRBD2 (6 bases). V lost 3 bases and J lost 2, with 18 bases in between. The CDR3 is 16 residues long. Germline CDR1 and CDR2: SGHRS and YFSETQ.

This clonotype was seen ten or more times. V gene TRBV7-2 combines with J gene TRBJ2-5; 7 bases match TRBD2. Germline lookup yields CDR1 SGHTA and CDR2 FQGNSA. Germline trimming cut 1 base from V and 3 bases from J; bases unmatched to any gene: 8. The CDR3 is made up of 16 amino acids. This CDR3 reads CASSLGLPSGKETQYF. As DNA, the CDR3 is TGTGCCAGCAGCTTAGGGTTGCCTAGCGGTAAAGAGACCCAGTACTTC.

This clonotype appeared many times. The CDR3 bases are TGTGCCAGCAGCTTAGCGGACACGCTAGCGGGTTCGAACACCGGGGAGCTGTTTTTT. Amino acids: CASSLADTLAGSNTGELFF. The rearrangement links TRBV7-8 to TRBJ2-2; 8 nucleotides agree with TRBD2. Trimming removed 0 bases from V and 0 bases from J; junction bases left unmatched: 9. The CDR3 sequence is 19 residues long. The germline CDR1 and CDR2 sequences are SGHVS and FQNEAQ.

This clonotype was found a few times. The chain has TRBV20-1 and TRBJ2-4, with D tentatively TRBD2 (6 bases). V lost 3 bases and J lost 8, with 14 bases in between. Germline V gives CDR1 DFQATT, CDR2 SNEGSKA (reference sequence). This CDR3 spans 13 amino acids. In DNA, the CDR3 is TGCAGTGCTAGGCCCACCTGGGGGGACATTCAGTACTTC. Translation: CSARPTWGDIQYF.

This clonotype occurred many times. This sequence joins TRBV7-8 and TRBJ1-1, with no clear D. Trimming left V 1 base short and J 8 bases short, with 8 bases between. The CDR3 has 12 residues. Germline V lookup: CDR1 SGHVS, CDR2 FQNEAQ. The CDR3 is CASSLEAREAFF. CDR3 DNA sequence: TGTGCCAGCAGCTTAGAGGCAAGAGAAGCTTTCTTT.

This clonotype was counted many times. J is TRBJ2-2 and V is TRBV7-2; no firm D call. Germline V CDR1 and CDR2: SGHTA, FQGNSA. This CDR3 contains 15 residues. The V and J ends lost 8 bases and 3 bases respectively, with 16 bases between them. The CDR3 loop reads CASPQLGSYTGELFF. CDR3 sequence (DNA): TGTGCCAGCCCACAACTGGGCTCCTACACCGGGGAGCTGTTTTTT.

This clonotype was found many times. One junction end disagrees with the germline gene, perhaps due to a read error. The chain employs TRBV7-2 and TRBJ2-7; D is possibly TRBD1 or TRBD2 (5 bases each). Looked up from germline, CDR1 is SGHTA and CDR2 is FQGNSA. CDR3 size: 13 residues. The CDR3, as DNA: TGTGCCAGCAGCCCCCGGTGGGGGAGACCCGGGGACTTC. It translates to CASSPRWGRPGDF.

There are many counts of this clonotype. The rearrangement links TRBV7-2 to TRBJ2-2, with D unclear. Between the trimmed V and J ends, which lost 5 bases and 5 bases, there was a span of 15 bases. The CDR3 has 15 residues. Per germline, CDR1 SGHTA and CDR2 FQGNSA. CDR3 loop: CASSPILSVTGELFF. The CDR3 DNA follows: TGTGCCAGCAGCCCCATTTTGTCGGTGACCGGGGAGCTGTTTTTT.

In this sample, this clonotype turned up many times. The chain is built from TRBV29-1 and TRBJ2-5; 8 nucleotides agree with TRBD2. Trimming at V came to 6 bases and at J to 3 bases, leaving 15 bases not matched to a gene. The CDR3 has 16 residues. Germline V gives CDR1 SQVTM, CDR2 ANQGSEA. CDR3 amino acids: CSVAYRGLGREETQYF. CDR3 in DNA: TGCAGCGTCGCGTACCGGGGACTAGGACGTGAAGAGACCCAGTACTTC.

In its sample, this clonotype was seen many times. The genes are TRBV7-9 and TRBJ1-2, with TRBD1 matching 12 bases. CDR1 and CDR2 from the germline V gene are SEHNR and FQNEAQ (reference sequence). After removal of 5 bases from V and 8 bases from J, the junction contained 9 bases not matched to a gene. This CDR3 region has 15 residues. In nucleotides, the CDR3 is TGTGCCAGCAGCCGGGAATTGGGACAGGGGGCCGGCTACACCTTC. Protein: CASSRELGQGAGYTF.

This clonotype showed up many times. J is TRBJ1-6 and V is TRBV19, with D uncertain. CDR3 length: 16 residues. The germline CDR1 and CDR2 sequences are LNHDA and SQIVND (reference sequence). V lost 4 bases to trimming and J lost 0 bases, with 10 bases between them. DNA for the CDR3: TGTGCCAGTAGTAAAGAGAAGGGCTCCTATAATTCACCCCTCCACTTT. Its translation: CASSKEKGSYNSPLHF.

This clonotype showed up many times. This sequence may be a read error, since a much larger clone differs from it by one base. The V and J genes are TRBV7-2 and TRBJ1-2, with 9 bases identical to TRBD1. J gave up 6 bases and V 5 bases, and 7 bases lay outside the gene matches. CDR1 and CDR2 (germline): SGHTA, FQGNSA. The CDR3 totals 14 residues. The CDR3 DNA is TGTGCCAGCAGCAGCGGACAGGGGTGGCATGGCTACACCTTC. This gives the protein CASSSGQGWHGYTF.

This clonotype was observed at least ten times. J is TRBJ1-6 and V is TRBV7-2; D gene unclear. This CDR3 comprises 13 residues. The V end lost 4 bases, the J end lost 9 bases, and 10 bases lay between the germline ends. Germline CDR1 reads SGHTA; CDR2 reads FQGNSA. The CDR3 here is CASSSLQFSPLHF. Written as DNA, the CDR3 is TGTGCCAGCAGCTCACTACAGTTTTCACCCCTCCACTTT.

This clonotype was counted at least ten times. The rearrangement joins TRBV7-9 to TRBJ2-3, with D possibly being TRBD1 (5 bases). The CDR3 runs 15 residues. Trimming shortened V by 3 bases and J by 0 bases, and 10 bases separated the two germline ends. Germline CDR1 reads SEHNR; CDR2 reads FQNEAQ (reference sequence). The CDR3, as DNA: TGTGCCAGCAGCTTTACAGGAACTAGCACAGATACGCAGTATTTT. Its protein product is CASSFTGTSTDTQYF.

J is TRBJ2-7 and V is TRBV14; 10 bases match TRBD1. Per germline, CDR1 SGHDN and CDR2 FVKESK. The trim removed 3 bases at V and 2 bases at J, leaving 1 base unmatched. The CDR3 totals 14 residues. This chain's CDR3 is CASSHGQGAYEQYF. The CDR3 DNA follows: TGTGCCAGCAGCCACGGACAGGGGGCCTACGAGCAGTACTTC.

This clonotype has just a few counts. This chain links TRBV14 with TRBJ1-1; 8 bases line up with TRBD1. The CDR3 is 15 residues long. V dropped 6 bases and J dropped 4; count of bases not matched to a gene: 10. Germline lookup yields CDR1 SGHDN and CDR2 FVKESK. The CDR3: CASSQRTGKATEAFF. CDR3 sequence (DNA): TGTGCCAGCAGTCAGAGGACAGGGAAGGCCACTGAAGCTTTCTTT. Drawing the rest from reference TRBV14 and TRBJ1-1, the complete variable domain is EAGVTQFPSHSVIEKGQTVTLRCDPISGHDNLYWYRRVMGKEIKFLLHFVKESKQDESGMPNNRFLAERTGGTYSTLKVQPAELEDSGVYFCASSQRTGKATEAFFGQGTRLTVV.

The chain combines TRBV20-1 with TRBJ2-5; possible D gene TRBD1, 7 bases. V lost 1 base, J lost 4 bases, and 19 bases lay in between. This CDR3 spans 16 amino acids. The germline V gene encodes CDR1 DFQATT and CDR2 SNEGSKA (reference sequence). As DNA, the CDR3 is TGCAGTGCTAGAGTGGAGGGGGCTAGCGTTAGAGAGACCCAGTACTTC. It translates to CSARVEGASVRETQYF.

This clonotype has just a few counts. CDR3 sequence reads: CSARSGLAGNHEQYF. Here the CDR3 DNA reads TGCAGTGCTAGGTCGGGACTAGCGGGGAACCACGAGCAGTACTTC. The V call is TRBV20-1, the J call TRBJ2-7; TRBD2 aligns across 13 bases. The ends lost 3 bases at V and 5 bases at J; junction bases unmatched: 7. Germline CDR1 DFQATT, CDR2 SNEGSKA (reference sequence). This CDR3 comprises 15 residues.

This clonotype was counted many times. The chain links TRBV7-2 to TRBJ1-1, with a tentative D call TRBD1 (5 bases). V was trimmed by 5 bases and J by 1 base, leaving 5 bases between them. This CDR3 has 12 residues. CDR1 and CDR2 from the germline V gene are SGHTA and FQGNSA. The CDR3 DNA sequence: TGTGCCAGCAGCGGGGGGAACACTGAAGCTTTCTTT. Translated, it gives CASSGGNTEAFF.

This clonotype was picked up many times. This sequence joins TRBV7-8 and TRBJ2-1; TRBD1 might be the D (5 bases). The V end lost 5 bases, the J end lost 2 bases, and 16 bases lay between the germline ends. Per germline, CDR1 SGHVS and CDR2 FQNEAQ. This CDR3 comprises 16 residues. The CDR3 DNA reads as TGTGCCAGCAGCCTAAGGGCGATAGGGGCCTACAATGAGCAGTTCTTC. Its protein product is CASSLRAIGAYNEQFF.